This T cell receptor (beta chain) was documented in a study of shared clonotypes between healthy human individuals. Whole-study results and caveats: Read depth was anticipated to influence clonotype sharing among donors. Despite large depth, sorted-subset datasets appeared incompletely sequenced.

Germline loops: CDR1 MDHEN, CDR2 SYDVKM. V lost 8 bases to trimming and J lost 7 bases; unmatched junction nucleotides: 4. The CDR3 length is 12 residues. Comment on this clone: Its antigen is not known.

Repertoires were generated with immunoSEQ multiplex PCR, while TCRdb's copy carries only in-frame clones and drops some. In the table there are 2 million to 3 million clones, under 95% of which are singletons. This chain links TRBV28 with TRBJ1-3; the match to TRBD1 covers 8 bases. Sample: naive CD4+ T cells from PBMCs. Sample subset: CD45RA+ positively selected. The receptor's source is a man aged 18 to 30 in good health. Some clones in this sample may be carry-over from other donors' samples. CDR3 amino acids: CASRRQGNTIYF. CDR3 DNA sequence: TGTGCCAGCCGACGACAGGGGAACACCATATATTTT.